Shown below are 28 T cell receptor beta chains from a single sample sequenced in a study of T-cell reconstitution after alpha-beta-depleted transplantation in children (dated by TCRdb to 2016 to 2017). What this sample's treatment or condition label stands for: allogeneic hematopoietic cell transplantation with graft depleted of TCRalphabeta T cells and CD19 B cells. Library prep was done by PCR. Sequencing took place on an Illumina HiSeq 2500. To normalize quantification of the TCRbeta repertoire, the TCR libraries were built with molecular barcoding that relied on unique molecular identifiers. Clones were called with MiXCR by TCRdb after fastp trimmed the public reads at Q25, and only in-frame beta chains were retained. All rows with the same CDR3 protein become a single entry with the most common DNA and genes. The sample table shows under 250,000 distinct CDR3 sequences, and approximately 7% are seen once. 5.5% to 6.5% of the sample is taken by the ten largest.

This specimen consisted of PBMCs, obtained before TCRalphabeta/CD19-depleted stem cell transplant. The source of these receptors is a boy aged 2 to 10 with acute lymphoblastic leukemia, due to receive a stem cell transplant.

This clonotype appeared many times. The CDR3 protein is CAIKMDSYGYTF. The DNA of the CDR3 is TGTGCCATCAAAATGGACAGCTATGGCTACACCTTC. This chain uses TRBV10-3 with TRBJ1-2, with a tentative D call TRBD1 (6 bases). CDR3 size: 12 residues. V lost 7 bases, J lost 4 bases, and 10 bases lay in between. The germline gives CDR1 ENHRY, CDR2 SYGVKD.

This clonotype has at least ten counts. This sequence joins TRBV12-3 or TRBV12-4 and TRBJ2-1; possibly TRBD1 for D (6 bases). Between the trimmed V and J ends, which lost 5 bases and 1 base, there was a span of 18 bases. There are 17 residues in the CDR3. The CDR3 region has the DNA TGTGCCAGCAGTCCCTCCCTGGGCAGGGGATCCTACAATGAGCAGTTCTTC. Protein product: CASSPSLGRGSYNEQFF.

J is TRBJ1-1 and V is TRBV20-1; 8 nucleotides align to TRBD1. Germline trimming cut 2 bases from V and 10 bases from J; bases unmatched to any gene: 6. The CDR3 extends over 12 amino acids. CDR1 and CDR2 (germline): DFQATT, SNEGSKA (reference sequence). Here the CDR3 reads CSARSWTGLAFF. CDR3 DNA sequence: TGCAGTGCTAGAAGTTGGACAGGGCTAGCTTTCTTT.

The sample holds many counts of this clonotype. CDR3 bases: TGTGCCAGCAGTAGCTCCGCGCTAGCGGACATATACGAGCAGTACTTC. It encodes CASSSSALADIYEQYF. This chain links TRBV27 with TRBJ2-7; TRBD2 matches 7 bases. V dropped 5 bases and J dropped 4; count of bases not matched to a gene: 14. The CDR3 contains 16 residues. Germline V CDR1 and CDR2: MNHEY, SMNVEV (reference sequence).

This clonotype showed up many times. The chain couples TRBV7-8 to TRBJ2-3, with D tentatively TRBD1 (6 bases). V was clipped by 5 bases and J by 2 bases, with 20 bases between them. From germline, CDR1 is SGHVS and CDR2 FQNEAQ. The CDR3 length is 17 residues. The CDR3 DNA is TGTGCCAGCAGCCCCACCCCGGGACACATAGCCACAGATACGCAGTATTTT. This gives the protein CASSPTPGHIATDTQYF.

This chain joins TRBV5-1 and TRBJ1-1; D possibly corresponds to TRBD1 (6 bases). CDR1 and CDR2 (germline): SGHRS, YFSETQ. The CDR3 is made up of 16 amino acids. V was shortened by 0 bases and J by 6 bases, with 18 bases between the two germline ends. The CDR3 DNA sequence: TGCGCCAGCAGCTTGGCCGCGGGCAGGGGTAGGGCTGAAGCTTTCTTT. As protein: CASSLAAGRGRAEAFF.

This clonotype has more than one count but fewer than ten. CDR3 residues: CASSLGSRLMNTEAFF. CDR3 bases: TGTGCCAGCAGCTTAGGATCTCGCTTAATGAACACTGAAGCTTTCTTT. J is TRBJ1-1 and V is TRBV7-2; D is undetermined. CDR1 SGHTA and CDR2 FQGNSA come from the germline V gene. V lost 1 base to trimming and J lost 0 bases, with 12 bases between them. This CDR3 contains 16 residues.

This clonotype was seen many times. This sequence joins TRBV6-2 or TRBV6-3 and TRBJ1-5; 7 bases are shared with TRBD1. J gave up 1 base and V 3 bases, and 12 bases lay outside the gene matches. Germline CDR1 reads MNHEY; CDR2 reads SVGEGT. CDR3 size: 18 residues. This chain's CDR3 is CASSYGEGAASSNQPQHF. The CDR3 coding sequence is TGTGCCAGCAGTTATGGTGAGGGGGCGGCTTCGAGCAATCAGCCCCAGCATTTT.

Concerning this clonotype itself: A much larger clone lies one base from this, so it may be a read error. Written as DNA, the CDR3 is TGTGCCAGCAGACCGACAAGGAACTCTGAAGCTTTCTTT. Translated, it gives CASRPTRNSEAFF. The chain recombines TRBV7-2 with TRBJ1-1; D not certain. Germline V gene sequence: CDR1 SGHTA, CDR2 FQGNSA. The CDR3 runs 13 residues. Using reference TRBV7-2 and TRBJ1-1 for the parts outside the CDR3, the full variable domain is GAGVSQSPSNKVTEKGKDVELRCDPISGHTALYWYRQSLGQGLEFLIYFQGNSAPDKSGLPSDRFSAERTGGSVSTLTIQRTQQEDSAVYLCASRPTRNSEAFFGQGTRLTVV.

The gene calls are TRBV27 and TRBJ1-2, with D unclear. V was trimmed by 5 bases and J by 4 bases, leaving 14 bases between them. This CDR3 is 14 amino acids long. Germline V lookup: CDR1 MNHEY, CDR2 SMNVEV (reference sequence). The CDR3 here is CASSPRSNGYGYTF. The CDR3 DNA follows: TGTGCCAGCAGTCCGCGATCCAACGGCTATGGCTACACCTTC.

This clonotype was counted ten times or more. The chain links TRBV11-1 to TRBJ2-3; D is unclear. The germline V gene encodes CDR1 SGHAT and CDR2 FQDESV (reference sequence). Trimming removed 5 bases at V and 4 bases at J, with 16 bases between. The CDR3 extends over 15 amino acids. The CDR3 coding sequence is TGTGCCAGCAGCAGGACCTTAGATGTTTCAGATACGCAGTATTTT. Translating it yields CASSRTLDVSDTQYF.

This clonotype was picked up many times. V gene TRBV20-1 combines with J gene TRBJ2-3; 8 nucleotides match TRBD1. Trimming removed 2 bases from V and 0 bases from J; junction bases left unmatched: 1. Germline values: CDR1 DFQATT, CDR2 SNEGSKA (reference sequence). The CDR3 runs 14 residues. As DNA, the CDR3 is TGCAGTGCTAGACAGGGGGCAAGCACAGATACGCAGTATTTT. This codes for CSARQGASTDTQYF.

The rearrangement uses TRBV15 and TRBJ2-7; TRBD1 aligns across 7 bases. The CDR3 spans 14 residues. Per germline, CDR1 LNHNV and CDR2 YYDKDF (reference sequence). The V segment lost 4 bases and the J segment 1 base; nucleotides outside the gene matches: 4. The CDR3 spells CATSTNRGSYEQYF. The CDR3 DNA reads TGTGCCACCAGCACGAACAGGGGATCCTACGAGCAGTACTTC.

This clonotype came up many times. This chain connects TRBV28 to TRBJ1-5, with D unresolved. The CDR3 is 15 residues long. CDR1 MDHEN and CDR2 SYDVKM come from the germline V gene. With 6 bases removed from V and 3 bases from J, the gap between germline ends came to 15 bases. The CDR3: CASSFPQGHNQPQHF. CDR3 in DNA: TGTGCCAGCAGCTTCCCTCAAGGCCACAATCAGCCCCAGCATTTT. Variable domain in full (rest from reference TRBV28 and TRBJ1-5): DVKVTQSSRYLVKRTGEKVFLECVQDMDHENMFWYRQDPGLGLRLIYFSYDVKMKEKGDIPEGYSVSREKKERFSLILESASTNQTSMYLCASSFPQGHNQPQHFGDGTRLSIL.

This clonotype was found many times. CDR3 region: CATSRAYFEQFF. The CDR3 nucleotides read TGTGCCACCAGCAGAGCCTATTTTGAGCAGTTCTTC. V gene TRBV15 combines with J gene TRBJ2-1; no firm D call. This CDR3 contains 12 residues. CDR1 is LNHNV, CDR2 YYDKDF, per germline (reference sequence). The germline V and J ends were trimmed by 1 base and 9 bases, with 7 bases remaining between them.

This clonotype has ten or more counts. CDR3 residues: CSARGPIYTEAFF. CDR3 sequence (DNA): TGCAGTGCTAGGGGACCTATTTACACTGAAGCTTTCTTT. The chain carries TRBV20-1 and TRBJ1-1, with a possible D match to TRBD1 (5 bases). CDR1 is DFQATT, CDR2 SNEGSKA, per germline (reference sequence). The CDR3 loop spans 13 amino acids. Deletions cut 3 bases from V and 3 bases from J, with 11 bases between.

Only a few counts were recorded for this clonotype. The rearrangement joins TRBV4-3 to TRBJ2-5; a weak D match, TRBD2 (5 bases). Deletions cut 0 bases from V and 2 bases from J, with 13 bases between. CDR3 length: 16 residues. CDR1 LGHNA and CDR2 YSLEER come from the germline V gene. The CDR3 spells CASSQDQARGQETQYF. The CDR3 coding sequence is TGCGCCAGCAGCCAAGATCAGGCCCGGGGACAAGAGACCCAGTACTTC.

This clonotype occurred many times. The rearrangement links TRBV14 to TRBJ2-7, with a tentative D call TRBD1 (5 bases). The germline gives CDR1 SGHDN, CDR2 FVKESK. With 4 bases removed from V and 3 bases from J, the gap between germline ends came to 13 bases. This CDR3 is 14 amino acids long. The CDR3 DNA is TGTGCCAGCAGCCGAACGACAGCTAACTACGAGCAGTACTTC. Translation gives CASSRTTANYEQYF. Full variable domain (remainder filled in from reference TRBV14 and TRBJ2-7): EAGVTQFPSHSVIEKGQTVTLRCDPISGHDNLYWYRRVMGKEIKFLLHFVKESKQDESGMPNNRFLAERTGGTYSTLKVQPAELEDSGVYFCASSRTTANYEQYFGPGTRLTVT.

This clonotype was recorded a few times. The genes are TRBV5-1 and TRBJ2-7, with 9 bases identical to TRBD1. In germline, CDR1 is SGHRS, CDR2 YFSETQ. J lost 2 bases, V lost 3 bases, and 3 bases had no gene match. This CDR3 is built from 14 residues. CDR3 region: CASSWTGVAYEQYF. The CDR3 nucleotides are TGCGCCAGCAGCTGGACAGGGGTGGCCTACGAGCAGTACTTC.

At least ten counts were recorded for this clonotype. The chain links TRBV7-9 to TRBJ2-4; D call uncertain. V was pared by 2 bases and J by 2 bases, with 10 bases between. Germline CDR1 and CDR2: SEHNR and FQNEAQ (reference sequence). The CDR3 loop spans 15 amino acids. The CDR3 nucleotides are TGTGCCAGCAGCTTACTTGAATTCCCCAAAAACATTCAGTACTTC. This translates into CASSLLEFPKNIQYF.

V and J are TRBV7-2 and TRBJ2-7; TRBD1 agrees at 9 bases. This CDR3 region has 13 residues. The J segment lost 6 bases and the V segment lost 7 bases, leaving 7 bases of the junction unmatched. Germline V gene lookup returns CDR1 SGHTA and CDR2 FQGNSA. DNA for the CDR3: TGTGCCAGCACCCCGGGACAGGGTGGCGAGCAGTACTTC. Its translation is CASTPGQGGEQYF.

This clonotype was seen at least ten times. This chain joins TRBV5-5 and TRBJ2-3; 8 bases align to TRBD1. Germline V CDR1 and CDR2: SGHKS, YYEKEE (reference sequence). CDR3 length: 15 residues. Trimming removed 4 bases from V and 7 bases from J; junction bases left unmatched: 11. This CDR3 is CASSETDRVVNTQYF. CDR3 DNA: TGTGCCAGCAGCGAGACGGACAGGGTGGTAAATACGCAGTATTTT.

The V call is TRBV15, the J call TRBJ2-1; possibly TRBD2 for D (6 bases). The V and J ends lost 2 bases and 8 bases respectively, with 13 bases between them. CDR1 and CDR2 from the germline V gene are LNHNV and YYDKDF (reference sequence). This CDR3 region has 14 residues. CDR3 residues: CATSRKTRVHEQFF. Here the CDR3 DNA reads TGTGCCACCAGCAGAAAGACTAGGGTGCATGAGCAGTTCTTC.

CDR3 sequence: CASSPGGLAVTDTQYF. Written as DNA, the CDR3 is TGTGCCAGCAGCCCCGGGGGACTAGCAGTCACAGATACGCAGTATTTT. The rearrangement joins TRBV28 to TRBJ2-3, with 9 bases matching TRBD2. There are 16 residues in the CDR3. The junction had 9 bases not matched to a gene; V was cut back by 6 bases and J by 2 bases. Germline CDR1 and CDR2: MDHEN and SYDVKM.

This clonotype was detected only a few times. V is TRBV28 and J is TRBJ2-2, with no clear D. V lost 4 bases, J lost 5 bases, and 20 bases lay in between. CDR3 length: 17 residues. CDR1 MDHEN and CDR2 SYDVKM come from the germline V gene. The CDR3 spells CASSSSVRGRKTGELFF. CDR3 coding DNA: TGTGCCAGCAGTTCATCCGTTCGAGGACGGAAGACCGGGGAGCTGTTTTTT.

This clonotype was seen more than once but under ten times. This chain uses TRBV28 with TRBJ2-5; either TRBD1 or TRBD2 may supply D (7 bases each). V gave up 11 bases and J gave up 3 bases, with 13 bases separating them. This CDR3 is 12 amino acids long. In germline, CDR1 is MDHEN, CDR2 SYDVKM. The CDR3: CAAGGAEETQYF. The DNA of the CDR3 is TGTGCCGCAGGGGGGGCAGAAGAGACCCAGTACTTC.

In this sample, this clonotype turned up many times. The V and J genes are TRBV5-1 and TRBJ2-7, with D perhaps TRBD1 (5 bases). The CDR3 runs 12 residues. Trimming removed 7 bases from V and 0 bases from J, with 8 bases in between. Germline-derived CDR1 and CDR2 are SGHRS and YFSETQ. The CDR3 sequence: CASSGNSYEQYF. The CDR3, as DNA: TGCGCCAGCTCAGGGAACTCCTACGAGCAGTACTTC.

This clonotype has at least ten counts. The chain carries TRBV28 and TRBJ1-3; D perhaps matches TRBD1 (6 bases). Trimming stripped 6 bases from V and 0 bases from J, with 15 bases between. Germline assignment: CDR1 MDHEN and CDR2 SYDVKM. This CDR3 contains 16 residues. The CDR3 loop reads CASRPGGSSSGNTIYF. The CDR3 DNA is TGTGCCAGCAGACCTGGGGGCAGTAGCTCTGGAAACACCATATATTTT.